What follows are 32 T cell receptor beta chains derived from one specimen sequenced in a study of human T cells and chemical hapten exposure. Via MiXCR, TCRdb re-called the RACE reads, giving one row per CDR3 protein. This table holds tens of thousands of distinct CDR3 sequences, 5% to 8.5% found once. Documented time point: patch test 2, 6 weeks after DPC sensitization. Sample treatment: therapeutic diphenylcyclopropenone sensitization with weekly scalp DPC. The specimen was whole blood, collected in connection with sensitization to the hapten diphenylcyclopropenone (DPC). The receptors were sampled from a woman in her 30s with alopecia areata. Some clones in this sample may be carry-over from other donors' samples.

The chain recombines TRBV20-1 with TRBJ2-5, with TRBD2 as a possible D gene (6 bases). Trimming took off 7 bases at V and 1 base at J, with 13 bases between the two ends. The CDR3 extends over 13 amino acids. CDR1 and CDR2 from the germline V gene are DFQATT and SNEGSKA (reference sequence). CDR3 amino acids: CSVSGVGQETQYF. The CDR3 coding sequence is TGCAGTGTTTCGGGGGTAGGCCAAGAGACCCAGTACTTC.

This clonotype came up many times. This chain connects TRBV6-5 to TRBJ2-4, with 8 bases fitting TRBD1. CDR3 length equals 16 residues. Trimming took 5 bases from V and 1 from J; bases not matched to a gene: 7. In germline, CDR1 is MNHEY, CDR2 SVGAGI. The CDR3, as DNA: TGTGCCAGCAGTCTGGACAGGGTCTTGGCCAAAAACATTCAGTACTTC. This gives the protein CASSLDRVLAKNIQYF.

This chain joins TRBV14 and TRBJ2-2; 10 nucleotides agree with TRBD2. CDR1 and CDR2 from the germline V gene are SGHDN and FVKESK. Unmatched junction bases numbered 7, after V lost 2 bases and J lost 4 bases. The CDR3 is 17 amino acids. CDR3 DNA sequence: TGTGCCAGCAGCCAAAGAGCTAGCGGGGGACTCACCGGGGAGCTGTTTTTT. Its translation is CASSQRASGGLTGELFF.

The chain is built from TRBV7-2 and TRBJ2-7; no reliable D call. Germline loops: CDR1 SGHTA, CDR2 FQGNSA. The CDR3 has 12 amino acids. V shed 1 base and J shed 7 bases, with 8 bases lying between them. The CDR3 DNA is TGTGCCAGCAGCTTAGGGCGGCGGGAGCAGTACTTC. Amino acid sequence: CASSLGRREQYF.

The chain combines TRBV6-5 with TRBJ1-1; 8 nucleotides line up with TRBD1. The CDR3 is made up of 15 amino acids. The V gene's germline CDR1 is MNHEY and CDR2 SVGAGI. The V gene end was trimmed by 3 bases and the J gene end by 1 base; junction bases not matched to a gene: 4. Here the CDR3 reads CASSYQGQANTEAFF. CDR3 nucleotides: TGTGCCAGCAGTTATCAGGGACAGGCGAACACTGAAGCTTTCTTT.

About this clonotype: Possible read error: a much larger clone is one base away. V gene TRBV29-1 combines with J gene TRBJ2-7; maybe TRBD1 (7 bases). The CDR3 covers 12 residues. Per the germline V gene, CDR1 is SQVTM and CDR2 is ANQGSEA. The ends were cut back, 7 bases at V and 4 bases at J, with 14 bases in the middle. In DNA form, the CDR3 reads TGCAGCGGTATGGAGGGGGCGTACGAGCAGTACTTC. This sequence encodes CSGMEGAYEQYF.

This clonotype was detected only a few times. This rearrangement joins TRBV30 to TRBJ1-2; the D is unclear. CDR3 length equals 13 residues. Between the trimmed V and J ends, which lost 5 bases and 8 bases, there was a span of 18 bases. Germline CDR1 is GTSNPN and CDR2 is SVGIG (reference sequence). Written as DNA, the CDR3 is TGTGCCTGGTCCCGCGGGATATGGGAAGGCTACACCTTC. Its translation: CAWSRGIWEGYTF.

This chain links TRBV27 with TRBJ1-1; a weak D match, TRBD1 (5 bases). CDR1 MNHEY and CDR2 SMNVEV come from the germline V gene (reference sequence). The CDR3 sequence is 14 residues long. Trimming removed 4 bases at V and 3 bases at J, with 12 bases between. The CDR3, as DNA: TGTGCCAGCAGTTCGGGACTGGGGGACACTGAAGCTTTCTTT. Its protein product is CASSSGLGDTEAFF.

This clonotype was observed at least ten times. This sequence joins TRBV12-5 and TRBJ1-5, with 7 bases lining up with TRBD1. From germline, CDR1 is LGHNT and CDR2 FRNRAP. Trimming at V came to 0 bases and at J to 2 bases, leaving 1 base not matched to a gene. The CDR3 is made up of 15 amino acids. CDR3: CASGLVDRGNQPQHF. For the CDR3, the DNA is TGTGCTAGTGGTTTGGTAGACAGGGGCAATCAGCCCCAGCATTTT.

At least ten counts were recorded for this clonotype. The J gene is TRBJ1-5, the V gene TRBV6-4; D unclear. The CDR3 contains 13 residues. V dropped 3 bases and J dropped 4 bases, with 7 bases sitting between them. CDR1 is MRHNA, CDR2 SNTAGT, per germline. The CDR3 DNA sequence: TGTGCCAGCAGTGAGGCCCCTAATCAGCCCCAGCATTTT. Protein: CASSEAPNQPQHF.

The sample holds many counts of this clonotype. V and J are TRBV5-4 and TRBJ2-7, with D hard to call. The CDR3 contains 15 residues. Trimming left V 0 bases short and J 0 bases short, with 10 bases between. Germline CDR1 SGHNT, CDR2 YYREEE (reference sequence). CDR3 bases: TGTGCCAGCAGCTTGGCCGGTGGACCCTCCTACGAGCAGTACTTC. Its protein product is CASSLAGGPSYEQYF.

This clonotype was seen many times. This sequence joins TRBV20-1 and TRBJ2-3, with TRBD2 matching 12 bases. This CDR3 spans 16 amino acids. Germline assignment: CDR1 DFQATT and CDR2 SNEGSKA (reference sequence). Trimming removed 3 bases from V and 4 bases from J; junction bases left unmatched: 8. The CDR3 DNA is TGCAGTGCTAGCCGACGACTAGCGGGAGATCCAGATACGCAGTATTTT. Its protein product is CSASRRLAGDPDTQYF.

The rearrangement links TRBV20-1 to TRBJ1-1; D is unclear. V lost 5 bases and J 0 bases, leaving 4 bases between the germline ends. Germline V gives CDR1 DFQATT, CDR2 SNEGSKA (reference sequence). This CDR3 comprises 11 residues. The CDR3 sequence is CSAPMNTEAFF. The CDR3 DNA reads TGCAGTGCTCCCATGAACACTGAAGCTTTCTTT.

This clonotype was seen ten or more times. The genes are TRBV7-8 and TRBJ2-7, with 11 bases that match TRBD2. The CDR3 contains 19 residues. Per the germline V gene, CDR1 is SGHVS and CDR2 is FQNEAQ. V was pared by 0 bases and J by 2 bases, with 12 bases of the junction left unmatched. CDR3 DNA sequence: TGTGCCAGCAGCTTAGCGACACTAGCGGGGGTCTTCGAGACCTACGAGCAGTACTTC. It translates to CASSLATLAGVFETYEQYF.

This clonotype was observed at least ten times. This chain uses TRBV20-1 with TRBJ2-3; no firm D call. Deletions cut 5 bases from V and 2 bases from J, with 11 bases between. The CDR3 totals 13 residues. Germline-derived CDR1 and CDR2 are DFQATT and SNEGSKA (reference sequence). CDR3 amino acids: CSALTSFTDTQYF. DNA for the CDR3: TGCAGTGCTTTAACCTCTTTCACAGATACGCAGTATTTT.

V is TRBV6-5 and J is TRBJ1-1; possible D gene TRBD1, 6 bases. V was trimmed by 6 bases and J by 3 bases, leaving 17 bases between them. Looked up from germline, CDR1 is MNHEY and CDR2 is SVGAGI. The CDR3 totals 15 residues. As DNA, the CDR3 is TGTGCCAGCAGAAAAAGGGGGGCGCGAGACACTGAAGCTTTCTTT. The encoded protein is CASRKRGARDTEAFF.

This clonotype was counted ten times or more. V usage is TRBV7-2 and J usage is TRBJ1-5; possibly TRBD1 for D (5 bases). Between the trimmed V and J ends, which lost 2 bases and 6 bases, there was a span of 11 bases. The CDR3 consists of 14 residues. Germline V CDR1 and CDR2: SGHTA, FQGNSA. CDR3 protein: CASSLRGRGQPQHF. CDR3 nucleotides: TGTGCCAGCAGCTTAAGGGGACGTGGTCAGCCCCAGCATTTT. Full variable domain (missing parts from reference TRBV7-2 and TRBJ1-5): GAGVSQSPSNKVTEKGKDVELRCDPISGHTALYWYRQSLGQGLEFLIYFQGNSAPDKSGLPSDRFSAERTGGSVSTLTIQRTQQEDSAVYLCASSLRGRGQPQHFGDGTRLSIL.

Worth noting for this clonotype: Given a much more abundant clone one base away, this may be a read error. This chain joins TRBV11-2 and TRBJ2-1; 8 positions agree with TRBD2. V dropped 11 bases and J dropped 6; count of bases not matched to a gene: 12. This CDR3 comprises 14 residues. Germline CDR1 reads SGHAT; CDR2 reads FQNNGV. The CDR3 bases are TGTGCCGGCACCCTCGGGGGGGCCTTCAATGAGCAGTTCTTC. This translates into CAGTLGGAFNEQFF.

This clonotype occurred many times. The chain recombines TRBV12-3 or TRBV12-4 with TRBJ1-2; unclear D gene. The CDR3 runs 12 residues. Trimming took off 3 bases at V and 6 bases at J, with 8 bases between the two ends. The CDR3 spells CASSFDTNGYTF. The CDR3 DNA reads as TGTGCCAGCAGTTTTGATACGAATGGCTACACCTTC.

This clonotype came up many times. The gene calls are TRBV29-1 and TRBJ2-2, with D perhaps matching TRBD1 (6 bases). Germline values: CDR1 SQVTM, CDR2 ANQGSEA. The length of the CDR3 is 14 residues. Trimming took off 7 bases at V and 4 bases at J, with 16 bases between the two ends. For the CDR3, the DNA is TGCAGCGCGCGGTGGGGGCCCCTCACCGGGGAGCTGTTTTTT. It yields the protein CSARWGPLTGELFF.

This clonotype was seen a handful of times. This chain joins TRBV9 and TRBJ2-7, with D perhaps matching TRBD2 (5 bases). The CDR3 sequence is 13 residues long. V was pared by 0 bases and J by 5 bases, with 9 bases between. Germline CDR1 and CDR2: SGDLS and YYNGEE. CDR3 protein: CASSVDFGDEQYF. The CDR3 bases are TGTGCCAGCAGCGTAGATTTCGGGGACGAGCAGTACTTC.

This clonotype was recorded many times. V usage is TRBV7-3 and J usage is TRBJ1-1; D is unresolved. V was shortened by 5 bases and J by 4 bases, with 11 bases between the two germline ends. Looked up from germline, CDR1 is SGHTA and CDR2 is FQGTGA. This CDR3 has 13 amino acids. The CDR3 protein is CASSRSEGTEAFF. For the CDR3, the DNA is TGTGCCAGCAGCCGGAGTGAGGGCACTGAAGCTTTCTTT.

The sample holds many counts of this clonotype. CDR3: CASSRLDPGELFF. The CDR3 DNA follows: TGTGCCAGCAGCCGGTTGGACCCCGGGGAGCTGTTTTTT. V is TRBV5-6 and J is TRBJ2-2, with D hard to call. The CDR3 sequence is 13 residues long. CDR1 and CDR2 from the germline V gene are SGHDT and YYEEEE. V was cut by 4 bases and J by 6 bases, with 10 bases left in between.

This clonotype was counted many times. The chain joins TRBV29-1 to TRBJ2-5; 9 nucleotides agree with TRBD1. The V segment lost 8 bases and the J segment 3 bases; nucleotides outside the gene matches: 7. Germline CDR1 SQVTM, CDR2 ANQGSEA. This CDR3 region has 13 residues. In DNA, the CDR3 is TGCAGCTTGGGACAGGGAGTTGAAGAGACCCAGTACTTC. It yields the protein CSLGQGVEETQYF. Using reference TRBV29-1 and TRBJ2-5 for the parts outside the CDR3, the full variable domain is SAVISQKPSRDICQRGTSLTIQCQVDSQVTMMFWYRQQPGQSLTLIATANQGSEATYESGFVIDKFPISRPNLTFSTLTVSNMSPEDSSIYLCSLGQGVEETQYFGPGTRLLVL.

The sample holds many counts of this clonotype. V usage is TRBV20-1 and J usage is TRBJ2-5; TRBD2 matches 9 bases. Germline loops: CDR1 DFQATT, CDR2 SNEGSKA (reference sequence). The CDR3 loop spans 15 amino acids. V lost 6 bases to trimming and J lost 2 bases; unmatched junction nucleotides: 10. The CDR3 sequence is CSATPFLAGQETQYF. CDR3 sequence (DNA): TGCAGTGCCACCCCTTTCCTAGCGGGGCAAGAGACCCAGTACTTC.

The sample holds many counts of this clonotype. The chain carries TRBV5-1 and TRBJ2-3; TRBD1 matches 9 bases. The CDR3 length is 14 residues. The germline CDR1 and CDR2 sequences are SGHRS and YFSETQ. V dropped 4 bases and J dropped 4; count of bases not matched to a gene: 4. CDR3 sequence reads: CASSGDRESDTQYF. CDR3 nucleotide sequence: TGCGCCAGCAGCGGGGACAGGGAGTCAGATACGCAGTATTTT.

The rearrangement joins TRBV2 to TRBJ2-7; 10 positions match TRBD2. The germline V gene encodes CDR1 SNHLY and CDR2 FYNNEI. Unmatched junction bases numbered 12, after V lost 2 bases and J lost 8 bases. CDR3 length: 16 residues. Here the CDR3 DNA reads TGTGCCAGCAGTGAACGGGCTAGCGGGGGTGGTGGGAAGCAGTACTTC. Translating gives CASSERASGGGGKQYF.

This clonotype has a handful of counts. The chain employs TRBV12-3 or TRBV12-4 and TRBJ2-5; D could derive from TRBD1 or TRBD2 (7 bases each). V was cut by 6 bases and J by 5 bases, with 19 bases left in between. CDR3 length equals 15 residues. In nucleotides, the CDR3 is TGTGCCAGCAGCCCAGAGGCAGGGGGGGCTGAGACCCAGTACTTC. It encodes CASSPEAGGAETQYF.

Details on this clonotype: With a much larger clone just one base away, this may be a read error. The J gene is TRBJ2-3, the V gene TRBV10-2; the D is unclear. CDR1 is WSHSY, CDR2 SAAADI, per germline. The CDR3 length is 12 residues. V lost 8 bases, J lost 10 bases, and 16 bases lay in between. The CDR3 region is CASRAIVAAQYF. The CDR3 coding sequence is TGCGCCAGCCGCGCCATAGTCGCTGCGCAGTATTTT.

The table lists this clonotype with a few counts. CDR3 loop: CASSPGPAQAYEQYF. The DNA of the CDR3 is TGTGCCAGCAGCCCCGGGCCGGCCCAAGCCTACGAGCAGTACTTC. The genes are TRBV6-5 and TRBJ2-7, with D unresolved. CDR1 and CDR2 (germline): MNHEY, SVGAGI. The CDR3 runs to 15 residues. The germline V and J ends were trimmed by 6 bases and 2 bases, with 17 bases remaining between them.

This clonotype appeared a few times. V gene TRBV2 combines with J gene TRBJ1-6, with D perhaps matching TRBD1 (5 bases). Germline CDR1 and CDR2: SNHLY and FYNNEI. The CDR3 is made up of 13 amino acids. V was clipped by 4 bases and J by 9 bases, with 10 bases between them. The CDR3 spells CASSVGESSPLHF. CDR3 in DNA: TGTGCCAGCAGTGTGGGGGAAAGTTCACCCCTCCACTTT.

At least ten counts were recorded for this clonotype. This sequence joins TRBV9 and TRBJ2-2; 9 nucleotides line up with TRBD1. The CDR3 sequence is 15 residues long. Per the germline V gene, CDR1 is SGDLS and CDR2 is YYNGEE. V lost 4 bases and J lost 4; bases outside the gene matches: 5. CDR3 residues: CASSPQTGGTGELFF. The CDR3 DNA reads as TGTGCCAGCAGCCCCCAGACAGGGGGCACCGGGGAGCTGTTTTTT.